The sequence of this T cell receptor beta chain was determined in a study of blood T cells in healthy people across ages. Study-wide points: TCR beta diversity per million T cells fell roughly linearly with age. The study found TCR beta diversity correlated strongly with naive T cell percentage.

This clonotype came up a few times. Its antigen is unknown. Trimming took 2 bases from V and 8 from J, leaving 10 bases between them. CDR1 and CDR2 from the germline V gene are SEHNR and FQNEAQ (reference sequence). The CDR3 is 12 residues long. The second PCR ran about 6 to 11 cycles with a sample-barcoded 5' primer and J-beta primers. Each sample provided no less than 3 million CDR3-containing paired-end reads. One entry per CDR3 protein, called by TCRdb with MiXCR from the 5' RACE reads. The sample has around 1,900,000 distinct CDR3 sequences, 30% to 40% seen once. The sample consisted of blood. The chain couples TRBV7-9 to TRBJ2-7, with D uncertain. The sequence came from a human donor in good health. In DNA form, the CDR3 reads TGTGCCAGCAGCTTAAGGGCAGATAAGCAGTACTTC. It codes for CASSLRADKQYF.